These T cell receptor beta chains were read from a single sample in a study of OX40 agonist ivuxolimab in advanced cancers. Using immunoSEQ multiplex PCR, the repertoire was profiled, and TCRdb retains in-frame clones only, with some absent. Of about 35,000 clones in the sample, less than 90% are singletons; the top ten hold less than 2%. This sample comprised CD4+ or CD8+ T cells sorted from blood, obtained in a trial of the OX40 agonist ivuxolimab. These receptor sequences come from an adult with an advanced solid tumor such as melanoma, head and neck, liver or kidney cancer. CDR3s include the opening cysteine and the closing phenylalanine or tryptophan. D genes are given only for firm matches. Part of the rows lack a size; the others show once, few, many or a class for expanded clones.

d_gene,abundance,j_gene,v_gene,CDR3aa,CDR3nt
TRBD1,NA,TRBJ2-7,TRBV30,CAYRIGTGWEQYF,TGTGCCTACAGGATTGGGACAGGGTGGGAGCAGTACTTC
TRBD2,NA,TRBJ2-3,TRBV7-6,CASSLRTSGTDTQYF,TGTGCCAGCAGCTTAAGAACTAGCGGCACAGATACGCAGTATTTT
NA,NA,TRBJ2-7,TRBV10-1,CASSESGRDEQYF,TGCGCCAGCAGTGAGTCGGGGCGCGACGAGCAGTACTTC
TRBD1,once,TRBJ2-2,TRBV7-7,CASSSGTGGTGELFF,TGTGCTAGCAGCTCGGGGACAGGGGGCACCGGGGAGCTGTTTTTT
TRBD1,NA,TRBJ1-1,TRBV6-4,CASSAPGGTEAFF,TGTGCCAGCAGTGCCCCAGGGGGCACTGAAGCTTTCTTT
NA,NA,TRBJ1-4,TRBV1,CTSSQGLQGSEKLFF,TGCACCAGCAGCCAAGGCTTACAGGGGAGCGAAAAACTGTTTTTT
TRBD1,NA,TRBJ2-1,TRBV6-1,CASSSYRGFGEQFF,TGTGCCAGCAGTTCCTACAGGGGTTTCGGTGAGCAGTTCTTC
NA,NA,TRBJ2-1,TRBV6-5,CASRSGLYNEQFF,TGTGCCAGCAGATCGGGACTCTACAATGAGCAGTTCTTC
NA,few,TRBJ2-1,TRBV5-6,CASSTSQGLNEQFF,TGTGCCAGCAGCACGAGCCAGGGCCTCAATGAGCAGTTCTTC
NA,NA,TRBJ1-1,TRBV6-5,CASQGPNTEAFF,TGTGCCAGCCAAGGACCGAACACTGAAGCTTTCTTT
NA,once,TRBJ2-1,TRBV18,CASSPPNSYSSYNEQFF,TGTGCCAGCTCACCACCGAACAGTTACAGCTCCTACAATGAGCAGTTCTTC
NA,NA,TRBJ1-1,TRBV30,CAWSEGDATEAFF,TGTGCCTGGAGTGAAGGGGATGCCACTGAAGCTTTCTTT
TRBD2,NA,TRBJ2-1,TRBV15,CATSSGRPYNEQFF,TGTGCCACCAGCAGCGGGAGGCCCTACAATGAGCAGTTCTTC
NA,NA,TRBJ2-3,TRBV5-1,CASSRGQSTDTQYF,TGCGCCAGCAGCCGTGGACAGTCCACAGATACGCAGTATTTT
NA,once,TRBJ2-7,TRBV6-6,CASSYSAGSSYEQYF,TGTGCCAGCAGTTACTCGGCAGGTAGCTCCTACGAGCAGTACTTC
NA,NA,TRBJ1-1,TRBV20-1,CSASTGWKAFF,TGCAGTGCAAGTACAGGGTGGAAAGCTTTCTTT
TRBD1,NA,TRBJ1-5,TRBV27,CASSLMGQLSNQPQHF,TGTGCCAGCAGTTTAATGGGACAGCTTAGCAATCAGCCCCAGCATTTT
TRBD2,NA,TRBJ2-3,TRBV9,CASSVGASGSKDTQYF,TGTGCCAGCAGCGTAGGGGCTAGCGGGAGTAAAGATACGCAGTATTTT
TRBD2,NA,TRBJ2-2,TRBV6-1,CASRGVTGELFF,TGTGCTAGTCGGGGGGTCACCGGGGAGCTGTTTTTT
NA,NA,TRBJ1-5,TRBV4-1,CASSQGIGSSNQPQHF,TGCGCCAGCAGCCAAGGTATAGGGTCGAGCAATCAGCCCCAGCATTTT
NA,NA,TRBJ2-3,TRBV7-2,CASSPSRGTDTQYF,TGTGCCAGCAGCCCCAGTCGGGGGACAGATACGCAGTATTTT
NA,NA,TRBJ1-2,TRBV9,CASSKREYGYTF,TGTGCCAGCAGCAAAAGGGAGTATGGCTACACCTTC
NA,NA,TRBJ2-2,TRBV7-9,CASSSRGGRSNTGELFF,TGTGCCAGCAGCTCCCGGGGCGGGCGATCGAACACCGGGGAGCTGTTTTTT
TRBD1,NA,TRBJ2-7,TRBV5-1,CASSAGQGSSYEQYF,TGCGCCAGCAGCGCGGGACAGGGAAGCTCCTACGAGCAGTACTTC
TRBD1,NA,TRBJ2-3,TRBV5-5,CASSVGTGFGVTQYF,TGTGCCAGCAGCGTGGGGACAGGGTTTGGCGTTACGCAGTATTTT
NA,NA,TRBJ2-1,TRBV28,CASSLPRVEQFF,TGTGCCAGCAGCCTCCCCCGGGTAGAGCAGTTCTTC
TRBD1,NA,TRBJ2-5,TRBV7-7,CASSSPGTGATQYF,TGTGCTAGCAGCTCCCCCGGGACAGGGGCGACCCAGTACTTC
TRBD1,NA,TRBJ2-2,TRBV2,CASSLRQGVAGELFF,TGTGCCAGCAGCCTCCGACAGGGGGTTGCCGGGGAGCTGTTTTTT
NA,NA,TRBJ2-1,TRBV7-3,CASSLKPSTSSKNEQFF,TGTGCCAGCAGCTTAAAACCAAGTACTAGCTCCAAGAATGAGCAGTTCTTC
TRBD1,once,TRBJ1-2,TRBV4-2,CASSQPGQGGYYGYTF,TGTGCCAGCAGCCAACCTGGACAGGGAGGGTACTATGGCTACACCTTC
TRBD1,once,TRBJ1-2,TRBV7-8,CASRGPRTGVNYGYTF,TGTGCCAGCAGGGGCCCGAGGACAGGGGTTAACTATGGCTACACCTTC
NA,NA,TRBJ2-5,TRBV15,CATSRGEETQYF,TGTGCCACCAGCAGGGGGGAAGAGACCCAGTACTTC
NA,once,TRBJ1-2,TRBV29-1,CSVETGTEPAFYGYTF,TGCAGCGTTGAAACAGGGACTGAGCCTGCTTTCTATGGCTACACCTTC
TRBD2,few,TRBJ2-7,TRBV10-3,CAISDPSGAVVYEQYF,TGTGCCATCAGTGATCCTAGCGGGGCCGTAGTCTACGAGCAGTACTTC
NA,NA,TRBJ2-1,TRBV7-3,CASSQNLGSGNEQFF,TGTGCCAGCAGCCAAAACCTCGGGTCGGGCAATGAGCAGTTCTTC
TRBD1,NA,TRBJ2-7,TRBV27,CASSLRTGLSYEQYF,TGTGCCAGCAGCCTTCGGACAGGGCTTTCCTACGAGCAGTACTTC
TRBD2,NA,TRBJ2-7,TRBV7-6,CASSLDLGGLTLREQYF,TGTGCCAGCAGCTTAGATTTGGGGGGGTTGACTTTACGCGAGCAGTACTTC
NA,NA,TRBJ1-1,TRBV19,CASSITGANTEAFF,TGTGCCAGTAGTATTACAGGAGCGAACACTGAAGCTTTCTTT
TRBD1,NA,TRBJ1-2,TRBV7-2,CASNRDRDGYTF,TGTGCCAGCAACCGGGACAGGGACGGCTACACCTTC
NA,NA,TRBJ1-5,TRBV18,CASRTSNQPQHF,TGTGCCAGCCGGACCTCCAATCAGCCCCAGCATTTT
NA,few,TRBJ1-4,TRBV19,CASSHHTGSDEKLFF,TGTGCCAGTAGTCACCATACAGGGTCTGACGAAAAACTGTTTTTT
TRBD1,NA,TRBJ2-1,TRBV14,CASSDGQGLLSYNEQFF,TGTGCCAGCAGCGATGGACAGGGGCTGTTGTCCTACAATGAGCAGTTCTTC